A single sample is the source of the 27 T cell receptor beta chains below, sequenced in a study of blood T cell repertoires in COVID-19. Data came from immunoSEQ multiplex PCR; TCRdb stores just in-frame clones and leaves some out. This sample yields 10,000 or so clones, of which around 76% are seen a single time; over 30% belongs to the top ten. What was sequenced was peripheral blood. The receptor set was obtained from a human donor in a cohort sampled during active COVID-19.

The gene calls are TRBV19 and TRBJ2-2, with 12 bases aligning to TRBD2. The J segment lost 5 bases and the V segment lost 3 bases, leaving 13 bases of the junction unmatched. Germline V gives CDR1 LNHDA, CDR2 SQIVND (reference sequence). The length of the CDR3 is 19 residues. The CDR3 region has the DNA TGTGCCAGTAGTATTATCGGGCTAGCGGGGGGGCGCGGAACCGGGGAGCTGTTTTTT. This sequence encodes CASSIIGLAGGRGTGELFF.

This clone was seen a few times. The chain joins TRBV3-1 (or the pseudogene TRBV3-2) to TRBJ1-6; 10 bases map to TRBD1. The CDR3 length is 15 residues. The germline CDR1 and CDR2 sequences are LGHDT and YNNKEL (reference sequence). The trim removed 2 bases at V and 8 bases at J, leaving 3 bases unmatched. The CDR3 region has the DNA TGTGCCAGCAGCCAACGGGACAGGGGCGATTCACCCCTCCACTTT. Translating it yields CASSQRDRGDSPLHF.

This chain's CDR3 is CAWSVRENQPQHF. In DNA form, the CDR3 reads TGTGCCTGGAGTGTACGGGAGAATCAGCCCCAGCATTTT. The chain uses TRBV30 and TRBJ1-5, with unresolved D. V gave up 0 bases and J gave up 4 bases, with 7 bases separating them. Germline lookup yields CDR1 GTSNPN and CDR2 SVGIG (reference sequence). The CDR3 is made up of 13 amino acids.

V and J are TRBV19 and TRBJ1-6; D possibly corresponds to TRBD1 (5 bases). With 6 bases removed from V and 10 bases from J, the gap between germline ends came to 19 bases. This CDR3 has 15 residues. Germline V gene data show CDR1 as LNHDA and CDR2 as SQIVND (reference sequence). The CDR3 sequence: CASSWVQGLGSPLHF. CDR3 coding DNA: TGTGCCAGTAGCTGGGTCCAGGGTTTGGGATCACCCCTCCACTTT.

V is TRBV12-3 or TRBV12-4 and J is TRBJ1-2, with 7 bases lining up with TRBD1. With V trimmed by 5 bases and J by 3 bases, 3 bases remained unmatched. CDR3 length: 13 residues. The CDR3 region is CASSADRDYGYTF. The CDR3 nucleotides read TGTGCCAGCAGTGCCGACAGGGACTATGGCTACACCTTC.

This chain uses TRBV9 with TRBJ1-1; 8 bases are shared with TRBD1. CDR1 and CDR2 from the germline V gene are SGDLS and YYNGEE. Trimming removed 2 bases from V and 2 bases from J; junction bases left unmatched: 8. The CDR3 extends over 16 amino acids. CDR3 residues: CASSVTGDTLNTEAFF. The CDR3 DNA is TGTGCCAGCAGCGTGACAGGGGACACCCTAAACACTGAAGCTTTCTTT.

This chain joins TRBV5-1 and TRBJ1-2, with TRBD1 matching over 8 bases. V was clipped by 3 bases and J by 7 bases; unmatched bases: 11. The CDR3 contains 15 residues. Germline V gene data show CDR1 as SGHRS and CDR2 as YFSETQ. CDR3 nucleotide sequence: TGCGCCAGCAGCTACAGCAGAGGACAGGGAGGTGGCTACACCTTC. Amino acid sequence: CASSYSRGQGGGYTF.

The rearrangement joins TRBV5-1 to TRBJ1-1, with a weak D call TRBD1 (6 bases). The germline gives CDR1 SGHRS, CDR2 YFSETQ. The CDR3 contains 16 residues. V gave up 3 bases and J gave up 1 base, with 16 bases separating them. The CDR3 DNA is TGCGCCAGCAGCTGGGCTCCGGGACACCAGAACACTGAAGCTTTCTTT. This gives the protein CASSWAPGHQNTEAFF.

V and J are TRBV6-1 and TRBJ1-6, with D perhaps TRBD1 (6 bases). Trimming removed 1 base from V and 8 bases from J, with 15 bases in between. CDR1 is MNHNS and CDR2 is SASEGT in the germline V gene. CDR3 length: 16 amino acids. CDR3 loop: CASSEVAGAIDSPLHF. The CDR3 bases are TGTGCCAGCAGTGAAGTGGCGGGGGCAATCGATTCACCCCTCCACTTT.

In nucleotides, the CDR3 is TGTGCCAGCAGAAAAAATTTCCCTATATTCTCCTACGAGCAGTACTTC. Its translation: CASRKNFPIFSYEQYF. The chain uses TRBV27 and TRBJ2-7; D gene ambiguous. Deletions cut 6 bases from V and 0 bases from J, with 18 bases between. This CDR3 spans 16 amino acids. Germline CDR1 MNHEY, CDR2 SMNVEV (reference sequence).

The chain links TRBV21-1 to TRBJ2-5; the table's D call, TRBD1, was not checked against the DNA. TRBV21-1 is a known pseudogene. The CDR3 consists of 15 residues. The CDR3 sequence: CASSKDRVLQETQYF. The CDR3, as DNA: TGTGCCAGCAGCAAAGACAGGGTCTTACAAGAGACCCAGTACTTC.

The chain joins TRBV24-1 to TRBJ2-7; D is unclear. In germline, CDR1 is KGHDR, CDR2 SFDVKD. The V and J ends lost 8 bases and 2 bases respectively, with 15 bases between them. The CDR3 is made up of 14 amino acids. CDR3 in amino acids: CATNHISPAYEQYF. CDR3 in DNA: TGTGCCACCAACCACATCAGTCCCGCCTACGAGCAGTACTTC.

The rearrangement links TRBV9 to TRBJ2-1; tentatively, D is TRBD1 (5 bases). The germline CDR1 and CDR2 sequences are SGDLS and YYNGEE. V shed 2 bases and J shed 6 bases, with 18 bases lying between them. The CDR3 extends over 16 amino acids. CDR3: CASSVLGWGLGNEQFF. CDR3 nucleotide sequence: TGTGCCAGCAGCGTCCTAGGTTGGGGCTTGGGCAATGAGCAGTTCTTC.

V usage is TRBV14 and J usage is TRBJ2-2; no definite D call. Germline V gives CDR1 SGHDN, CDR2 FVKESK. The CDR3 extends over 14 amino acids. The V end lost 0 bases, the J end lost 5 bases, and 7 bases lay between the germline ends. CDR3 DNA sequence: TGTGCCAGCAGCCAAGATTACTCTACCGGGGAGCTGTTTTTT. Translation gives CASSQDYSTGELFF.

The chain has TRBV4-3 and TRBJ1-1, with D hard to call. V shed 1 base and J shed 2 bases, with 11 bases lying between them. The CDR3 loop spans 15 amino acids. Germline values: CDR1 LGHNA, CDR2 YSLEER. CDR3 amino acids: CASSQGGGLNTEAFF. The CDR3 DNA sequence: TGCGCCAGCAGCCAAGGAGGAGGGCTAAACACTGAAGCTTTCTTT.

This clone was picked up one time. The genes are TRBV7-2 and TRBJ2-2; a weak D match, TRBD2 (7 bases). The CDR3 runs to 15 residues. The V gene's germline CDR1 is SGHTA and CDR2 FQGNSA. V lost 3 bases and J 5 bases, leaving 13 bases between the germline ends. As DNA, the CDR3 is TGTGCCAGCAGCTTCGGGGGGCCCAGGACCGGGGAGCTGTTTTTT. It translates to CASSFGGPRTGELFF.

The chain carries TRBV6-5 and TRBJ1-1; 8 bases agree with TRBD1. From germline, CDR1 is MNHEY and CDR2 SVGAGI. The CDR3 sequence is 15 residues long. The V segment lost 5 bases and the J segment 5 bases; nucleotides outside the gene matches: 10. The CDR3: CASSKTPGQDTEAFF. CDR3 DNA sequence: TGTGCCAGCAGTAAAACTCCGGGACAGGATACTGAAGCTTTCTTT.

The rearrangement links TRBV7-9 to TRBJ2-5; 7 bases are a match to TRBD1. CDR1 SEHNR and CDR2 FQNEAQ come from the germline V gene (reference sequence). V shed 7 bases and J 7 bases; nucleotides not matched to a gene: 6. CDR3 length equals 12 residues. The CDR3 sequence: CASTTGEATQYF. The CDR3, as DNA: TGTGCCAGCACCACAGGGGAAGCGACCCAGTACTTC.

The CDR3 reads CASSRTGGNQPQHF. The CDR3 coding sequence is TGTGCCAGCAGTCGGACAGGGGGCAATCAGCCCCAGCATTTT. The chain links TRBV6-5 to TRBJ1-5; 9 positions agree with TRBD1. V shed 5 bases and J 2 bases; nucleotides not matched to a gene: 1. Germline loops: CDR1 MNHEY, CDR2 SVGAGI. The CDR3 is 14 amino acids.

The rearrangement joins TRBV6-2 or TRBV6-3 to TRBJ2-7; D gene uncertain. Germline-derived CDR1 and CDR2 are MNHEY and SVGEGT. Trimming left V 5 bases short and J 4 bases short, with 6 bases between. CDR3 length equals 11 residues. CDR3 DNA: TGTGCCAGCAGTCACCTATACGAGCAGTACTTC. It specifies CASSHLYEQYF.

The chain recombines TRBV15 with TRBJ2-7; a weak D match, TRBD2 (6 bases). CDR1 LNHNV and CDR2 YYDKDF come from the germline V gene (reference sequence). The CDR3 totals 15 residues. V lost 0 bases to trimming and J lost 2 bases, with 11 bases between them. CDR3 region: CATSRDSGGAYEQYF. DNA for the CDR3: TGTGCCACCAGCAGAGATTCCGGCGGGGCCTACGAGCAGTACTTC.

This clone was observed a few times. CDR3 sequence reads: CASSLGQGAGNTIYF. The DNA for the CDR3 is TGCGCCAGCAGCTTGGGACAGGGGGCCGGAAACACCATATATTTT. The rearrangement uses TRBV5-1 and TRBJ1-3, with 10 bases identical to TRBD1. The CDR3 runs 15 residues. Germline assignment: CDR1 SGHRS and CDR2 YFSETQ. V was pared by 0 bases and J by 4 bases, with 1 base of the junction left unmatched.

The sample holds a few counts of this clone. The chain combines TRBV20-1 with TRBJ2-7; D unclear. Germline values: CDR1 DFQATT, CDR2 SNEGSKA (reference sequence). V lost 3 bases and J lost 5, with 8 bases in between. This CDR3 region has 11 residues. The CDR3 sequence: CSARSGHEQYF. The CDR3 region has the DNA TGCAGTGCTAGGTCCGGTCACGAGCAGTACTTC.

V gene TRBV5-1 combines with J gene TRBJ2-6; 8 bases align to TRBD1. Losses at the gene ends were 5 bases for V and 0 bases for J; bases not matched to a gene: 10. Germline V lookup: CDR1 SGHRS, CDR2 YFSETQ. The CDR3 contains 18 residues. Here the CDR3 DNA reads TGCGCCAGCAGTTTGAACGACAGGGGTTACTCTGGGGCCAACGTCCTGACTTTC. This sequence encodes CASSLNDRGYSGANVLTF. Using reference TRBV5-1 and TRBJ2-6 for the parts outside the CDR3, the full variable domain is KAGVTQTPRYLIKTRGQQVTLSCSPISGHRSVSWYQQTPGQGLQFLFEYFSETQRNKGNFPGRFSGRQFSNSRSEMNVSTLELGDSALYLCASSLNDRGYSGANVLTFGAGSRLTVL.

V and J are TRBV29-1 and TRBJ2-7; tentatively, D is TRBD1 (6 bases). CDR1 is SQVTM, CDR2 ANQGSEA, per germline. The CDR3 extends over 13 amino acids. Trimming removed 0 bases at V and 5 bases at J, with 11 bases between. The CDR3 loop is CSVEDGSGDEQYF. CDR3 DNA sequence: TGCAGCGTTGAAGATGGGTCAGGGGACGAGCAGTACTTC.

The V gene is TRBV6-5, the J gene TRBJ1-6; D remains ambiguous. The CDR3 loop spans 13 amino acids. Germline V gene sequence: CDR1 MNHEY, CDR2 SVGAGI. Between the trimmed V and J ends, which lost 11 bases and 7 bases, there was a span of 15 bases. In DNA form, the CDR3 reads TGTGCCGGAACGGAGGGTGGAAATTCACCCCTCCACTTT. Translation: CAGTEGGNSPLHF.

V gene TRBV19 combines with J gene TRBJ2-7, with 7 positions matching TRBD1. V shed 5 bases, J shed 2 bases, and the junction held 12 bases outside the gene matches. This CDR3 spans 16 amino acids. Germline V gene lookup returns CDR1 LNHDA and CDR2 SQIVND (reference sequence). The CDR3 sequence: CASSEAQGILTYEQYF. The CDR3 DNA follows: TGTGCCAGTAGTGAGGCACAGGGGATCCTCACCTACGAGCAGTACTTC.